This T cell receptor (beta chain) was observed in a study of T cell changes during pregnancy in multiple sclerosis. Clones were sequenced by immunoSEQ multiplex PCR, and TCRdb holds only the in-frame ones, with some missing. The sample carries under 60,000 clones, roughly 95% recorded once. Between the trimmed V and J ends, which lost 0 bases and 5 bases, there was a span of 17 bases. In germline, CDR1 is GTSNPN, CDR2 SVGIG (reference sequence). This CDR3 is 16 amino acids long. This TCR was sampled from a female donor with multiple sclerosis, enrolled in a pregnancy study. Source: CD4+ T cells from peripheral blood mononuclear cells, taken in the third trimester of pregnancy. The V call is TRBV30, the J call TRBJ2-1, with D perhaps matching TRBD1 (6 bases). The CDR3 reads CAWSVMWTVKDNEQFF. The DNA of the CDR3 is TGTGCCTGGAGTGTAATGTGGACAGTAAAAGACAATGAGCAGTTCTTC.